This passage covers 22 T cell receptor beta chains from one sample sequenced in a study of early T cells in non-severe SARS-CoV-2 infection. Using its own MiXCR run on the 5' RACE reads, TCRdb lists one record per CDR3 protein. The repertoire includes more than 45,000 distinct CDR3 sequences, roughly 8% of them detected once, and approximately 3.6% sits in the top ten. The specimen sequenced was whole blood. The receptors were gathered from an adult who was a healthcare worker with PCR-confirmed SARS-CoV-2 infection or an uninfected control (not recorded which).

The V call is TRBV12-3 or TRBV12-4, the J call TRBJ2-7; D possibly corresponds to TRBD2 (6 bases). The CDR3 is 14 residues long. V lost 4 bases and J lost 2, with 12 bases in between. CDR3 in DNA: TGTGCCAGCAGTTCGGACGGACTAACCTACGAGCAGTACTTC. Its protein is CASSSDGLTYEQYF.

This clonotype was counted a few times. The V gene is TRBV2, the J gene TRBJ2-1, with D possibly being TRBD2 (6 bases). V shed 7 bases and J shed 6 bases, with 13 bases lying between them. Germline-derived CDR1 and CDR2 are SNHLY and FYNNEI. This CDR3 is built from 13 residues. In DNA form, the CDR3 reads TGTGCCAGCATTCCGGAGCGGGCCAATGAGCAGTTCTTC. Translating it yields CASIPERANEQFF.

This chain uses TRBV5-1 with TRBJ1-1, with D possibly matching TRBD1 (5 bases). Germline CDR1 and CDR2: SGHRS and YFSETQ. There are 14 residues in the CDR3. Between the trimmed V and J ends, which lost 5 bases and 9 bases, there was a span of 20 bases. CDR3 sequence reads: CASSPSRDSSQAFF. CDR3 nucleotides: TGCGCCAGCAGTCCGTCCCGGGACTCCTCACAAGCTTTCTTT.

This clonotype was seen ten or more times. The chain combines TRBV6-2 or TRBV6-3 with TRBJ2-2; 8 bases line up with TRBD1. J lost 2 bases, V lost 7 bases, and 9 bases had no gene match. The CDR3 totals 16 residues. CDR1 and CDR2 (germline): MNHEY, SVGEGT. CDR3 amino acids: CASTDWTGRNTGELFF. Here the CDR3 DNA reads TGTGCCAGCACCGACTGGACAGGGAGAAACACCGGGGAGCTGTTTTTT.

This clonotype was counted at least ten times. The CDR3 DNA follows: TGCAGCGTTGAGGTGGCAGGGACGAATCAGCCCCAGCATTTT. Amino acids: CSVEVAGTNQPQHF. The rearrangement uses TRBV29-1 and TRBJ1-5; D possibly corresponds to TRBD1 (5 bases). CDR1 and CDR2 (germline): SQVTM, ANQGSEA. The CDR3 is 14 residues long. Trimming removed 3 bases from V and 4 bases from J, with 13 bases in between.

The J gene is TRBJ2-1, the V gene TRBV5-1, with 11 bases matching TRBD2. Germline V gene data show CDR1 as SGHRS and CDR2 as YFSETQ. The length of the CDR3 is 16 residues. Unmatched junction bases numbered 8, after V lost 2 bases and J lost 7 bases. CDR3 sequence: CASSFDSGRASNEQFF. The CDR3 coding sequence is TGCGCCAGCAGCTTTGATAGCGGGAGGGCCAGTAATGAGCAGTTCTTC.

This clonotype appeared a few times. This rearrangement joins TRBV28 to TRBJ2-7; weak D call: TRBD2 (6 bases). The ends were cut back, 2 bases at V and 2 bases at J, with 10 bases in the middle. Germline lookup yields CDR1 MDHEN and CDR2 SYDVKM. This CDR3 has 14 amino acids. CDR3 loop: CASSLEGLPYEQYF. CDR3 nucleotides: TGTGCCAGCAGTTTAGAGGGACTTCCCTACGAGCAGTACTTC.

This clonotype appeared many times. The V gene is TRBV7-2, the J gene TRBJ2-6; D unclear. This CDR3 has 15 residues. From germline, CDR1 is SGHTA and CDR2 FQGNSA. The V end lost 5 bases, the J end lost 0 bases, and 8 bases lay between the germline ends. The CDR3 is CASSEGNSGANVLTF. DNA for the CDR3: TGTGCCAGCAGCGAAGGGAACTCTGGGGCCAACGTCCTGACTTTC.

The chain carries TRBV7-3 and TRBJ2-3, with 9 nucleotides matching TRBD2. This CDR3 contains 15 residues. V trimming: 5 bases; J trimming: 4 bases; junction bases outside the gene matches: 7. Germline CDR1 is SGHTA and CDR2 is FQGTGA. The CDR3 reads CASSRGVAGADTQYF. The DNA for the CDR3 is TGTGCCAGCAGCCGTGGAGTAGCGGGGGCAGATACGCAGTATTTT.

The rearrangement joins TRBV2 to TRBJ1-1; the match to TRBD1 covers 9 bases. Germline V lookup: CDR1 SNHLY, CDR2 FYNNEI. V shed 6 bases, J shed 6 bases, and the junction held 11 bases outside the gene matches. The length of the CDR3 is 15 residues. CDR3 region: CASRTGTGSGAEAFF. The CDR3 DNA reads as TGTGCCAGCAGGACCGGGACAGGGTCTGGCGCTGAAGCTTTCTTT.

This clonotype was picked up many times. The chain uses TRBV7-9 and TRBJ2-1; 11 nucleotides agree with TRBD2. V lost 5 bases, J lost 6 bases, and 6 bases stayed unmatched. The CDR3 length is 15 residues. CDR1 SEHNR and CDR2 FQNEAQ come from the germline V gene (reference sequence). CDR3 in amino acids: CASSHTSGSSNEQFF. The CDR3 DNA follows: TGTGCCAGCAGCCATACTAGCGGGAGTTCCAATGAGCAGTTCTTC.

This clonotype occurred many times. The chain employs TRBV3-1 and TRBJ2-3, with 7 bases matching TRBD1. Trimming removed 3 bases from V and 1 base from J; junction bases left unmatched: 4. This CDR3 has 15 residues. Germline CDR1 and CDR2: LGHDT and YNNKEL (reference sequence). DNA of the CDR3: TGTGCCAGCAGCCAGACAGGGTCGGGCACAGATACGCAGTATTTT. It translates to CASSQTGSGTDTQYF.

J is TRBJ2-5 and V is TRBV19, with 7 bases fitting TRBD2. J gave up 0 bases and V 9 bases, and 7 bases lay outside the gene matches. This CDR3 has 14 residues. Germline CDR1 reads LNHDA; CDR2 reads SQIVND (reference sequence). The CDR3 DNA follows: TGTGCCAGCAGAACCAGCGGGAACCAAGAGACCCAGTACTTC. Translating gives CASRTSGNQETQYF. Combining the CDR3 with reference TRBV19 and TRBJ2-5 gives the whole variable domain DGGITQSPKYLFRKEGQNVTLSCEQNLNHDAMYWYRQDPGQGLRLIYYSQIVNDFQKGDIAEGYSVSREKKESFPLTVTSAQKNPTAFYLCASRTSGNQETQYFGPGTRLLVL.

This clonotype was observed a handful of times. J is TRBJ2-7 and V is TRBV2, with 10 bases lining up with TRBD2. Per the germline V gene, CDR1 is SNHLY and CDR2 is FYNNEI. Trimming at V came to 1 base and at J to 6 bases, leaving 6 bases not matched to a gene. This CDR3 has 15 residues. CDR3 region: CASSEGTSGRLEQYF. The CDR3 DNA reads TGTGCCAGCAGTGAAGGGACTAGCGGCAGGCTCGAGCAGTACTTC.

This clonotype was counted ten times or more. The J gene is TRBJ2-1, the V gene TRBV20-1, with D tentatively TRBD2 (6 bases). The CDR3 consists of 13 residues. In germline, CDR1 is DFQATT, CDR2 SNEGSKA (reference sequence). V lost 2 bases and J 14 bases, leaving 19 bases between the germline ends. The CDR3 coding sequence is TGCAGTGCTAGAAGGGCTAGCGCCCGCCCTGAGTTCTTC. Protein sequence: CSARRASARPEFF.

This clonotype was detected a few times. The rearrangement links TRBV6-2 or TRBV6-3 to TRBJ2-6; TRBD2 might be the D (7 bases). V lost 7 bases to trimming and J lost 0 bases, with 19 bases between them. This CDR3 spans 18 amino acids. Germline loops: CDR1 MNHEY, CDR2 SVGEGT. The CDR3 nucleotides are TGTGCCAGCACCCTAGGGGGGGGCGACCCCTCTGGGGCCAACGTCCTGACTTTC. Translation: CASTLGGGDPSGANVLTF.

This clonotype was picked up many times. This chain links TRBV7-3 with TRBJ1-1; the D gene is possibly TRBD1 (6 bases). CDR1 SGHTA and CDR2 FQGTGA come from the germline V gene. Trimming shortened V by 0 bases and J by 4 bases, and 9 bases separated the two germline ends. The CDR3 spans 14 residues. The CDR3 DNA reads TGTGCCAGCAGCTTAACGCCGGGGGCCACTGAAGCTTTCTTT. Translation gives CASSLTPGATEAFF.

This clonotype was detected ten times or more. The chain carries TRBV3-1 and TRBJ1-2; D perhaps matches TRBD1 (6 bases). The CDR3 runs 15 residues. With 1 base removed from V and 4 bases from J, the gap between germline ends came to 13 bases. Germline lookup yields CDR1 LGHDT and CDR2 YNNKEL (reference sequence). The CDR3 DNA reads TGTGCCAGCAGCCAAGCACAGGGACTAATCTATGGCTACACCTTC. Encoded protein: CASSQAQGLIYGYTF. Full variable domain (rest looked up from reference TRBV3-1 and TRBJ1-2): DTAVSQTPKYLVTQMGNDKSIKCEQNLGHDTMYWYKQDSKKFLKIMFSYNNKELIINETVPNRFSPKSPDKAHLNLHINSLELGDSAVYFCASSQAQGLIYGYTFGSGTRLTVV.

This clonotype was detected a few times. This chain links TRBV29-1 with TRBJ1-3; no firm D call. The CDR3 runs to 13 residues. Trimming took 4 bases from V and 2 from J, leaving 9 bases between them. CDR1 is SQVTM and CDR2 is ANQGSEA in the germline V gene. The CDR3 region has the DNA TGCAGCGTTGTTGAGGGAGCTGGAAACACCATATATTTT. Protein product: CSVVEGAGNTIYF.

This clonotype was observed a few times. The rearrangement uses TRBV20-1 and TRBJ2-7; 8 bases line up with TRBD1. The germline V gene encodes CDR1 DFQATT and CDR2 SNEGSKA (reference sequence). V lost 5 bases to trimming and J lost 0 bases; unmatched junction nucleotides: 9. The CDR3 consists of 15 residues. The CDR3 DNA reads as TGCAGTGCTGGGGGCCTGGGACAGGACTCCTACGAGCAGTACTTC. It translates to CSAGGLGQDSYEQYF.

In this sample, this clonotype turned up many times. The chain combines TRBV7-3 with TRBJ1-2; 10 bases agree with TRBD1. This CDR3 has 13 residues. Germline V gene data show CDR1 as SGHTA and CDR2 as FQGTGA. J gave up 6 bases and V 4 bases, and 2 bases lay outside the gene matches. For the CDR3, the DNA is TGTGCCAGCAGCTCAGGGACAGGGGATGGCTACACCTTC. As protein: CASSSGTGDGYTF.

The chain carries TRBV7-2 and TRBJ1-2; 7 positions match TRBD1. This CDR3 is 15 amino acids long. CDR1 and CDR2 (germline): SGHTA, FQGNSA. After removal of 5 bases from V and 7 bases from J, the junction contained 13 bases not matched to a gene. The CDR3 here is CASSMSGQVLGGYTF. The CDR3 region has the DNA TGTGCCAGCAGCATGTCCGGACAGGTCCTTGGTGGCTACACCTTC.